This is a list of T cell receptor beta chains from one sample in a study of blood T cell repertoires in COVID-19. The assay was immunoSEQ multiplex PCR, and TCRdb's table has in-frame clones only and misses some. Found here are approximately 250,000 clones, 85% to 95% of them singletons; the top ten hold approximately 3%. The material sequenced was PBMCs or T cells enriched from blood (not recorded which). Source of these receptors: a man aged 35 to 55 who had been exposed to COVID-19. The CDR3 runs from the conserved cysteine through the conserved F or W. D genes are given only for firm matches. For some rows the clone size is stated as once, few or many, or as a class when expanded; others skip it.

CDR3 protein | CDR3 DNA | V gene | D gene | clone size | J gene
CASSLAKAGDGGYNEQFF | TGCGCCAGCAGCTTGGCTAAGGCGGGAGACGGAGGATACAATGAGCAGTTCTTC | TRBV5-1 | TRBD2 | NA | TRBJ2-1
CASSPGTGGDEQYF | TGTGCCAGCAGCCCAGGGACAGGGGGAGACGAGCAGTACTTC | TRBV7-6 | TRBD1 | NA | TRBJ2-7
CASSDPGGRNTIYF | TGTGCCAGCAGTGATCCGGGAGGAAGAAACACCATATATTTT | TRBV28 | NA | NA | TRBJ1-3
CASKSGGQPQHF | TGTGCCAGCAAGTCAGGGGGCCAGCCCCAGCATTTT | TRBV6-5 | TRBD1 | NA | TRBJ1-5
CASERTAGNTIYF | TGTGCCAGCGAAAGGACTGCTGGAAACACCATATATTTT | TRBV6-5 | NA | NA | TRBJ1-3
CASSATGGAEKLFF | TGTGCCAGTAGTGCCACAGGGGGAGCTGAAAAACTGTTTTTT | TRBV19 | TRBD1 | NA | TRBJ1-4
CASRDSYSGANVLTF | TGTGCCAGTAGGGACAGTTACTCTGGGGCCAACGTCCTGACTTTC | TRBV19 | NA | NA | TRBJ2-6
CASQTGQVFTDTQYF | TGCGCCAGCCAAACGGGACAGGTATTCACAGATACGCAGTATTTT | TRBV5-1 | TRBD1 | NA | TRBJ2-3
CASSLSDPSLNGYTF | TGTGCCAGCAGTCTTAGCGATCCGTCATTGAATGGCTACACCTTC | TRBV7-9 | NA | NA | TRBJ1-2
CASSPQGFHQPQHF | TGTGCCAGCAGTCCCCAGGGGTTCCATCAGCCCCAGCATTTT | TRBV6-5 | NA | NA | TRBJ1-5
CASIEGVGFHEQFF | TGTGCCAGCATCGAGGGGGTCGGATTCCATGAGCAGTTCTTC | TRBV7-8 | NA | once | TRBJ2-1
CASSFQGLTEAFF | TGCGCCAGCAGCTTCCAGGGATTAACTGAAGCTTTCTTT | TRBV5-1 | NA | NA | TRBJ1-1
CASSLDGDRLAEAFF | TGCGCCAGCAGCTTGGATGGGGACAGGCTTGCTGAAGCTTTCTTT | TRBV5-1 | TRBD1 | NA | TRBJ1-1
CASTDRGFIGNQPQHF | TGTGCCAGTACTGACAGGGGCTTTATCGGCAATCAGCCCCAGCATTTT | TRBV19 | TRBD1 | NA | TRBJ1-5
CASSHRDSNSPLHF | TGTGCCAGCAGCCACCGGGACAGTAATTCACCCCTCCACTTT | TRBV3-1/TRBV3-2 | TRBD1 | NA | TRBJ1-6
CASQVITGGYGYTF | TGTGCCAGCCAAGTTATAACAGGGGGCTATGGCTACACCTTC | TRBV28 | TRBD1 | NA | TRBJ1-2
CASSLSSGSIDTQYF | TGTGCCAGCAGCTTAAGCAGCGGGAGTATAGATACGCAGTATTTT | TRBV7-9 | TRBD2 | NA | TRBJ2-3
CATSAGLGNYGYTF | TGTGCCACCTCAGCGGGGTTGGGAAACTATGGCTACACCTTC | TRBV24-1 | NA | NA | TRBJ1-2
CASSPGTSGTDTQYF | TGCGCCAGCAGCCCCGGGACTAGCGGCACAGATACGCAGTATTTT | TRBV5-1 | TRBD2 | NA | TRBJ2-3
CASSPRFSTDTQYF | TGTGCCAGCAGCCCTCGGTTTAGCACAGATACGCAGTATTTT | TRBV7-6 | NA | NA | TRBJ2-3
CASSSYTSGNRDTQYF | TGTGCCAGCAGCTCCTACACTAGCGGGAATAGAGATACGCAGTATTTT | TRBV5-4 | TRBD2 | NA | TRBJ2-3
CAWGDTPSYEQYF | TGTGCCTGGGGGGACACCCCCTCCTACGAGCAGTACTTC | TRBV30 | NA | NA | TRBJ2-7
CASSQDWGLSGNTIYF | TGCGCCAGCAGCCAAGATTGGGGGCTTTCAGGAAACACCATATATTTT | TRBV4-3 | NA | NA | TRBJ1-3
CASTATSGRFNEQFF | TGTGCCAGTACTGCGACTAGCGGGAGATTTAATGAGCAGTTCTTC | TRBV19 | TRBD2 | NA | TRBJ2-1
CASSLRGFNSPLHF | TGTGCCAGCAGCTTAAGGGGGTTTAATTCACCCCTCCACTTT | TRBV7-2 | NA | NA | TRBJ1-6
CASSRRLVKIEPQHF | TGTGCCAGCAGCCGCCGCCTGGTTAAGATAGAGCCCCAGCATTTT | TRBV6-2/TRBV6-3 | NA | NA | TRBJ1-5
CASSSLDNEQFF | TGTGCCAGCAGTTCCCTAGACAATGAGCAGTTCTTC | TRBV12-3/TRBV12-4 | NA | NA | TRBJ2-1
CASSWTDRGYEQYF | TGTGCCAGCAGCTGGACAGACCGAGGGTACGAGCAGTACTTC | TRBV27 | NA | NA | TRBJ2-7
CASSSAREIWGGDNEQFF | TGTGCCAGCAGCTCAGCGCGGGAGATTTGGGGGGGCGACAATGAGCAGTTCTTC | TRBV11-2 | NA | NA | TRBJ2-1